These 29 T cell receptor beta chains share one sample of origin, sequenced in a study of blood T cell repertoires in COVID-19. Produced via immunoSEQ multiplex PCR; TCRdb's table is partial and in-frame only. The profile shows tens of thousands of clones, about 76% of them singletons. The sample consisted of peripheral blood. The receptors come from a woman of 80 years or more with COVID-19, enrolled during active disease.

The gene calls are TRBV19 and TRBJ2-1; TRBD2 matches 11 bases. The CDR3 runs 16 residues. V lost 6 bases and J lost 3; bases outside the gene matches: 7. Germline loops: CDR1 LNHDA, CDR2 SQIVND (reference sequence). Written as DNA, the CDR3 is TGTGCCAGTAGACCCCCGGGACTAGCGGACTACAATGAGCAGTTCTTC. Protein product: CASRPPGLADYNEQFF.

V and J are TRBV25-1 and TRBJ2-1; 8 bases map to TRBD2. V lost 4 bases and J lost 9; bases outside the gene matches: 17. Germline assignment: CDR1 MGHDK and CDR2 SYGVNS. The CDR3 extends over 17 amino acids. CDR3 bases: TGTGCCAGCAGTGCCCGTGGAGCGGGAGTTTCTTATCCTGAGCAGTTCTTC. It encodes CASSARGAGVSYPEQFF.

This clone was counted a single time. This rearrangement joins TRBV19 to TRBJ2-1; 7 nucleotides line up with TRBD2. The CDR3 runs to 17 residues. The germline CDR1 and CDR2 sequences are LNHDA and SQIVND (reference sequence). V was clipped by 1 base and J by 1 base; unmatched bases: 7. The CDR3 DNA follows: TGTGCCAGTAGTATAGGGGTGGGAGGGCCTTCCTACAATGAGCAGTTCTTC. It is translated as CASSIGVGGPSYNEQFF.

V and J are TRBV4-1 and TRBJ2-7; TRBD2 might be the D (7 bases). The V end lost 1 base, the J end lost 4 bases, and 11 bases lay between the germline ends. The CDR3 length is 14 residues. Per the germline V gene, CDR1 is MGHRA and CDR2 is YSYEKL. CDR3 loop: CASSQVGGAYEQYF. The CDR3 bases are TGCGCCAGCAGCCAAGTTGGGGGGGCTTACGAGCAGTACTTC.

On this clone itself: Sequence at one end of the junction differs from germline and may be a read error. This chain joins TRBV30 and TRBJ1-6; TRBD1 might be the D (6 bases). There are 13 residues in the CDR3. Germline lookup yields CDR1 GTSNPN and CDR2 SVGIG (reference sequence). The CDR3 coding sequence is TGTGCATGGAAACGGGACATCAATTCACCCCTCCACTTT. It codes for CAWKRDINSPLHF.

This chain uses TRBV7-2 with TRBJ1-1; the D gene is possibly TRBD1 (5 bases). The CDR3 length is 14 residues. CDR1 SGHTA and CDR2 FQGNSA come from the germline V gene. V gave up 0 bases and J gave up 10 bases, with 15 bases separating them. The CDR3 coding sequence is TGTGCCAGCAGCTTAGCGGGGGGAAACCGTCGAGCTTTCTTT. Residues: CASSLAGGNRRAFF.

The chain is built from TRBV4-2 and TRBJ2-7; 7 bases are a match to TRBD2. The CDR3 covers 15 residues. The V and J ends lost 4 bases and 0 bases, in that order; junction bases with no gene match: 6. CDR1 and CDR2 (germline): LGHNA, YNFKEQ. The CDR3 DNA reads as TGTGCCAGCAGCCGGGGGGGGGAAAGCTCCTACGAGCAGTACTTC. It yields the protein CASSRGGESSYEQYF.

V and J are TRBV12-3 or TRBV12-4 and TRBJ2-3; D is unresolved. V was cut by 3 bases and J by 6 bases, with 7 bases left in between. The CDR3 sequence is 12 residues long. CDR3 in DNA: TGTGCCAGCAGTTTCCTAACCGATACGCAGTATTTT. Translated: CASSFLTDTQYF.

This rearrangement joins TRBV6-5 to TRBJ1-1; no clear D. CDR3 length: 13 residues. The ends were cut back, 5 bases at V and 5 bases at J, with 12 bases in the middle. Germline V gene lookup returns CDR1 MNHEY and CDR2 SVGAGI. The CDR3 DNA sequence: TGTGCCAGCAGTATCCAGCTCGGGACTGAAGCTTTCTTT. This translates into CASSIQLGTEAFF.

The chain joins TRBV4-1 to TRBJ2-7, with D maybe TRBD2 (5 bases). V lost 5 bases and J lost 4, with 12 bases in between. The CDR3 has 13 residues. CDR1 and CDR2 from the germline V gene are MGHRA and YSYEKL. The CDR3 reads CASSSSPTYEQYF. CDR3 DNA sequence: TGCGCCAGCAGCTCTAGCCCGACGTACGAGCAGTACTTC.

J is TRBJ2-3 and V is TRBV29-1; 9 bases line up with TRBD1. V trimming: 6 bases; J trimming: 4 bases; junction bases outside the gene matches: 8. Germline lookup yields CDR1 SQVTM and CDR2 ANQGSEA. CDR3 length equals 14 residues. The CDR3 loop reads CSVEGQGRSDTQYF. CDR3 in DNA: TGCAGCGTCGAGGGACAGGGAAGGTCAGATACGCAGTATTTT.

The chain is built from TRBV18 and TRBJ2-7; TRBD1 aligns across 9 bases. V lost 6 bases to trimming and J lost 5 bases; unmatched junction nucleotides: 5. The CDR3 runs 13 residues. Germline CDR1 reads KGHSH; CDR2 reads LQKENI. The CDR3 region has the DNA TGTGCCAGCTCGATGGGACAGGGAAACGAGCAGTACTTC. This translates into CASSMGQGNEQYF.

The V call is TRBV7-8, the J call TRBJ1-1; possibly TRBD1 for D (5 bases). The length of the CDR3 is 17 residues. Trimming took off 1 base at V and 5 bases at J, with 20 bases between the two ends. Germline CDR1 is SGHVS and CDR2 is FQNEAQ. The CDR3 DNA reads as TGTGCCAGCAGCTTAGAGACCGTAGGGGCAGGGAAAACTGAAGCTTTCTTT. Protein: CASSLETVGAGKTEAFF.

This chain's CDR3 is CASKQGAGRNQPQHF. The DNA of the CDR3 is TGTGCCAGTAAACAAGGGGCAGGGCGCAATCAGCCCCAGCATTTT. The chain employs TRBV19 and TRBJ1-5; perhaps TRBD1 as D (5 bases). The CDR3 spans 15 residues. Germline loops: CDR1 LNHDA, CDR2 SQIVND (reference sequence). The V gene lost 7 bases and the J gene lost 2 bases, with 15 bases spanning the gap.

This clone appeared a single time. At one end, the junction sequence differs from germline, possibly due to a read error. The J gene is TRBJ2-7, the V gene TRBV5-1, with 8 bases fitting TRBD2. The germline V gene encodes CDR1 SGHRS and CDR2 YFSETQ. The CDR3 loop spans 12 amino acids. CDR3 bases: TGCGCCAGCAGCTTGGTCCCGGGAGGGCCGGTATTC. Amino acid sequence: CASSLVPGGPVF.

J is TRBJ2-7 and V is TRBV3-1 (or the pseudogene TRBV3-2), with D maybe TRBD2 (6 bases). The CDR3 extends over 15 amino acids. Germline assignment: CDR1 LGHDT and CDR2 YNNKEL (reference sequence). Trimming removed 1 base at V and 3 bases at J, with 13 bases between. The CDR3 reads CASSQGPADYYEQYF. In DNA, the CDR3 is TGTGCCAGCAGCCAAGGACCAGCGGACTACTACGAGCAGTACTTC.

This chain uses TRBV30 with TRBJ1-6; TRBD1 matches 7 bases. The germline V gene has CDR1 GTSNPN and CDR2 SVGIG (reference sequence). This CDR3 is built from 15 residues. V was clipped by 0 bases and J by 7 bases; unmatched bases: 6. The CDR3 region is CAWSVLQGGNSPLHF. CDR3 bases: TGTGCCTGGAGTGTACTGCAGGGGGGAAATTCACCCCTCCACTTT.

This clone was counted a few times. This chain uses TRBV6-4 with TRBJ2-6, with D uncertain. CDR3 length equals 23 residues. In germline, CDR1 is MRHNA, CDR2 SNTAGT. Trimming took off 2 bases at V and 0 bases at J, with 29 bases between the two ends. CDR3 sequence reads: CASSDPSRIRHPEENSGANVLTF. Here the CDR3 DNA reads TGTGCCAGCAGTGACCCTTCGCGAATCCGACACCCGGAAGAAAACTCTGGGGCCAACGTCCTGACTTTC.

The chain joins TRBV7-2 to TRBJ2-5; 15 nucleotides align to TRBD2. The CDR3 runs to 15 residues. Germline loops: CDR1 SGHTA, CDR2 FQGNSA. The V segment lost 5 bases and the J segment 14 bases; nucleotides outside the gene matches: 12. The CDR3 sequence: CASSPGLAGGLRAYF. The CDR3 coding sequence is TGTGCCAGCAGCCCGGGACTAGCGGGAGGTCTGCGTGCATACTTC. The variable domain in full, completed from reference TRBV7-2 and TRBJ2-5, reads GAGVSQSPSNKVTEKGKDVELRCDPISGHTALYWYRQSLGQGLEFLIYFQGNSAPDKSGLPSDRFSAERTGGSVSTLTIQRTQQEDSAVYLCASSPGLAGGLRAYFGPGTRLLVL.

This clone was seen just once. In nucleotides, the CDR3 is TGTGCCAGCAGCTACCGGGACATATACGAGCAGTACTTC. Its translation: CASSYRDIYEQYF. The rearrangement uses TRBV7-9 and TRBJ2-7; D might be TRBD1 (6 bases). The CDR3 length is 13 residues. Germline V gene lookup returns CDR1 SEHNR and CDR2 FQNEAQ (reference sequence). The V end lost 4 bases, the J end lost 4 bases, and 11 bases lay between the germline ends.

This clone was counted a few times. This sequence joins TRBV28 and TRBJ1-5, with TRBD1 matching 7 bases. The V gene's germline CDR1 is MDHEN and CDR2 SYDVKM. The CDR3 loop spans 14 amino acids. Trimming cost V 10 bases and J 0 bases; bases outside gene matches: 6. CDR3: CAIQGVYSNQPQHF. As DNA, the CDR3 is TGTGCCATCCAGGGGGTTTATAGCAATCAGCCCCAGCATTTT.

About this clone: Sequence at one end of the junction differs from germline and may be a read error. The rearrangement joins TRBV7-7 to TRBJ2-1; the match to TRBD2 covers 9 bases. The CDR3 runs to 15 residues. Germline lookup yields CDR1 SSHAT and CDR2 FNYEAQ (reference sequence). CDR3 region: CASRKAGGTFNEQFF. In DNA form, the CDR3 reads TGTGCTAGCAGGAAAGCGGGAGGTACTTTCAATGAGCAGTTCTTC.

The chain uses TRBV14 and TRBJ2-5; 10 bases fit TRBD2. The CDR3 runs to 15 residues. Germline trimming cut 2 bases from V and 5 bases from J; bases unmatched to any gene: 5. From germline, CDR1 is SGHDN and CDR2 FVKESK. This chain's CDR3 is CASSQRLAGVETQYF. The CDR3 DNA reads TGTGCCAGCAGCCAAAGGCTAGCGGGAGTGGAGACCCAGTACTTC. The whole variable domain, filled in from reference TRBV14 and TRBJ2-5, reads EAGVTQFPSHSVIEKGQTVTLRCDPISGHDNLYWYRRVMGKEIKFLLHFVKESKQDESGMPNNRFLAERTGGTYSTLKVQPAELEDSGVYFCASSQRLAGVETQYFGPGTRLLVL.

This rearrangement joins TRBV11-2 to TRBJ2-7; 14 bases align to TRBD2. Germline CDR1 SGHAT, CDR2 FQNNGV. V lost 4 bases to trimming and J lost 4 bases; unmatched junction nucleotides: 3. The CDR3 totals 15 residues. CDR3 sequence: CASSSTSGRDYEQYF. The CDR3 DNA follows: TGTGCCAGCAGCTCGACTAGCGGGAGGGATTACGAGCAGTACTTC.

This clone has just one count. The chain combines TRBV13 with TRBJ2-5, with D perhaps matching TRBD2 (6 bases). The CDR3 is 13 amino acids. Per the germline V gene, CDR1 is PRHDT and CDR2 is FYEKMQ (reference sequence). V gave up 2 bases and J gave up 3 bases, with 7 bases separating them. This CDR3 reads CASSLPGEETQYF. Here the CDR3 DNA reads TGTGCCAGCAGCTTACCGGGAGAAGAGACCCAGTACTTC.

J is TRBJ2-5 and V is TRBV28, with D tentatively TRBD1 (5 bases). This CDR3 region has 15 residues. V was cut by 5 bases and J by 1 base, with 14 bases left in between. Germline CDR1 is MDHEN and CDR2 is SYDVKM. CDR3 amino acids: CASSPAPQGQETQYF. DNA of the CDR3: TGTGCCAGCAGTCCGGCACCCCAGGGCCAAGAGACCCAGTACTTC.

The V call is TRBV2, the J call TRBJ2-4, with 10 bases aligning to TRBD2. CDR3 length: 16 residues. The V gene end was trimmed by 2 bases and the J gene end by 0 bases; junction bases not matched to a gene: 1. Germline CDR1 is SNHLY and CDR2 is FYNNEI. The CDR3 loop reads CASSELAGVAKNIQYF. The CDR3 region has the DNA TGTGCCAGCAGTGAACTAGCGGGAGTAGCCAAAAACATTCAGTACTTC. The full variable domain, its missing parts supplied by reference TRBV2 and TRBJ2-4, is EPEVTQTPSHQVTQMGQEVILRCVPISNHLYFYWYRQILGQKVEFLVSFYNNEISEKSEIFDDQFSVERPDGSNFTLKIRSTKLEDSAMYFCASSELAGVAKNIQYFGAGTRLSVL.

The CDR3, as DNA: TGTGCCACCAGTGTAAGCGGGAGTTACACCGGGGAGCTGTTTTTT. It specifies CATSVSGSYTGELFF. The gene calls are TRBV24-1 and TRBJ2-2, with TRBD2 matching 8 bases. Per germline, CDR1 KGHDR and CDR2 SFDVKD. Trimming at V came to 5 bases and at J to 3 bases, leaving 4 bases not matched to a gene. This CDR3 has 15 residues.

This chain joins TRBV19 and TRBJ1-2; weak D call: TRBD1 (5 bases). The CDR3 contains 15 residues. Germline lookup yields CDR1 LNHDA and CDR2 SQIVND (reference sequence). V was shortened by 2 bases and J by 5 bases, with 15 bases between the two germline ends. CDR3 DNA: TGTGCCAGTAGTATATCTACAGGAAGTAGGTATGGCTACACCTTC. Its protein product is CASSISTGSRYGYTF.